These 15 T cell receptor beta chains share one sample of origin, sequenced in a study of early T cells in non-severe SARS-CoV-2 infection. MiXCR, run by TCRdb on the 5' RACE reads, gives a single entry per CDR3 protein. The data show about 81,000 distinct CDR3 sequences, 5% to 7% seen once. The source material was whole blood. The receptors were sampled from an adult who was a healthcare worker with PCR-confirmed SARS-CoV-2 infection or an uninfected control (not recorded which).

This clonotype was recorded at least ten times. The gene calls are TRBV11-2 and TRBJ2-7; TRBD1 or TRBD2 may be the D gene (5 bases each). Germline assignment: CDR1 SGHAT and CDR2 FQNNGV. The CDR3 extends over 14 amino acids. Between the trimmed V and J ends, which lost 6 bases and 2 bases, there was a span of 14 bases. The CDR3 DNA sequence: TGTGCCAGCAGACCCGACCGGGGCGCCTACGAGCAGTACTTC. Translated, it gives CASRPDRGAYEQYF.

This clonotype occurred many times. This chain connects TRBV13 to TRBJ1-2; TRBD1 might be the D (6 bases). The CDR3 is 16 residues long. Germline V gives CDR1 PRHDT, CDR2 FYEKMQ (reference sequence). V lost 2 bases and J 4 bases, leaving 17 bases between the germline ends. The CDR3 DNA follows: TGTGCCAGCAGCTTACTCCGCCAGGGGTACGGCTATGGCTACACCTTC. Its translation is CASSLLRQGYGYGYTF.

With regard to this clonotype: Being one base from a much bigger clone, this may be a read error. The V call is TRBV20-1, the J call TRBJ1-2, with 12 bases fitting TRBD1. The CDR3 covers 15 residues. Germline CDR1 is DFQATT and CDR2 is SNEGSKA (reference sequence). CDR3 residues: CSARPGTGGVYGYAF. The CDR3 DNA follows: TGCAGTGCTAGGCCGGGGACAGGGGGCGTTTATGGCTACGCCTTC.

J is TRBJ2-5 and V is TRBV7-2; 12 bases line up with TRBD1. The length of the CDR3 is 15 residues. Germline V gene data show CDR1 as SGHTA and CDR2 as FQGNSA. The V gene end was trimmed by 5 bases and the J gene end by 2 bases; junction bases not matched to a gene: 3. CDR3 region: CASSRDRGPQETQYF. The CDR3 coding sequence is TGTGCCAGCAGCAGGGACAGGGGGCCGCAAGAGACCCAGTACTTC.

This clonotype came up many times. The chain is built from TRBV6-6 and TRBJ2-7; D is unresolved. Between the trimmed V and J ends, which lost 0 bases and 4 bases, there was a span of 7 bases. The CDR3 extends over 13 amino acids. Germline loops: CDR1 MNHNY, CDR2 SVGAGI (reference sequence). CDR3 bases: TGTGCCAGCAGTTACTCGCTACGGTACGAGCAGTACTTC. Its translation: CASSYSLRYEQYF.

In its sample, this clonotype was seen many times. This chain joins TRBV10-3 and TRBJ2-2; 7 bases agree with TRBD2. CDR3 size: 16 residues. Trimming at V came to 6 bases and at J to 0 bases, leaving 7 bases not matched to a gene. Germline lookup yields CDR1 ENHRY and CDR2 SYGVKD. The CDR3 DNA follows: TGTGCCATCAGGGCTAGCGGAAGGGCGAACACCGGGGAGCTGTTTTTT. This encodes CAIRASGRANTGELFF.

J is TRBJ2-5 and V is TRBV3-1, with a possible D match to TRBD2 (6 bases). Germline loops: CDR1 LGHDT, CDR2 YNNKEL (reference sequence). The CDR3 has 16 amino acids. V dropped 1 base and J dropped 2 bases, with 14 bases sitting between them. CDR3 loop: CASSQGLANGQETQYF. CDR3 in DNA: TGTGCCAGCAGCCAAGGGCTAGCGAACGGACAAGAGACCCAGTACTTC.

This clonotype was observed a few times. V is TRBV11-3 and J is TRBJ2-2, with a possible D match to TRBD2 (6 bases). The CDR3 runs 15 residues. CDR1 is SGHNT and CDR2 is YENEEA in the germline V gene. Trimming pared 5 bases from V and 1 base from J, leaving 11 bases between. CDR3 amino acids: CASSPPGGNTGELFF. The DNA for the CDR3 is TGTGCCAGCAGCCCCCCCGGGGGGAACACCGGGGAGCTGTTTTTT.

This clonotype was seen a handful of times. The chain uses TRBV20-1 and TRBJ1-6, with 9 bases identical to TRBD1. The CDR3 extends over 15 amino acids. Looked up from germline, CDR1 is DFQATT and CDR2 is SNEGSKA (reference sequence). V shed 6 bases and J 9 bases; nucleotides not matched to a gene: 12. The CDR3 is CSAKIPGQGSSPLHF. The CDR3, as DNA: TGCAGTGCCAAGATCCCGGGACAGGGTTCTTCACCCCTCCACTTT.

The CDR3 loop is CASSVLNEQFF. The CDR3 DNA sequence: TGCGCCAGCAGCGTACTCAATGAGCAGTTCTTC. This chain links TRBV5-1 with TRBJ2-1, with no clear D. This CDR3 is built from 11 residues. V was cut by 4 bases and J by 6 bases, with 5 bases left in between. CDR1 SGHRS and CDR2 YFSETQ come from the germline V gene.

This clonotype appeared many times. The chain carries TRBV5-1 and TRBJ1-3; D is possibly TRBD1 (5 bases). The germline V gene encodes CDR1 SGHRS and CDR2 YFSETQ. The CDR3 totals 18 residues. V was pared by 5 bases and J by 4 bases, with 25 bases between. The CDR3 loop reads CASSHTPPGQAFGNTIYF. CDR3 DNA sequence: TGCGCCAGCAGTCATACTCCGCCAGGGCAGGCGTTCGGAAACACCATATATTTT.

The rearrangement uses TRBV2 and TRBJ2-5; tentative D call: TRBD1 (6 bases). Looked up from germline, CDR1 is SNHLY and CDR2 is FYNNEI. CDR3 length: 13 amino acids. V was pared by 7 bases and J by 3 bases, with 12 bases between. This chain's CDR3 is CASKDRQKETQYF. The DNA for the CDR3 is TGTGCCAGCAAGGACAGACAGAAAGAGACCCAGTACTTC.

This clonotype was seen a few times. The chain has TRBV7-6 and TRBJ1-3, with 7 bases matching TRBD1. From germline, CDR1 is SGHVS and CDR2 FNYEAQ. The CDR3 runs to 16 residues. V trimming: 5 bases; J trimming: 0 bases; junction bases outside the gene matches: 7. The CDR3 spells CASSQYRDSSGNTIYF. For the CDR3, the DNA is TGTGCCAGCAGCCAATACCGGGACAGCTCTGGAAACACCATATATTTT.

This rearrangement joins TRBV6-6 to TRBJ2-5; D not resolved. The germline CDR1 and CDR2 sequences are MNHNY and SVGAGI (reference sequence). This CDR3 contains 11 residues. Trimming pared 5 bases from V and 4 bases from J, leaving 5 bases between. CDR3 DNA sequence: TGTGCCAGCAGTCAAATAGAGACCCAGTACTTC. It encodes CASSQIETQYF.

V is TRBV20-1 and J is TRBJ2-2; 8 bases align to TRBD1. Trimming took 1 base from V and 4 from J; bases not matched to a gene: 8. Germline V gene lookup returns CDR1 DFQATT and CDR2 SNEGSKA (reference sequence). The CDR3 runs 16 residues. The CDR3 DNA reads TGCAGTGCTAGAGTTATAAGGACAGGGAGCACCGGGGAGCTGTTTTTT. Translation gives CSARVIRTGSTGELFF.